Below, 27 T cell receptor beta chains from the same sample are listed, as sequenced in a study of PD-L1 blockade in urothelial cancer. Here immunoSEQ multiplex PCR was the method, and the copy in TCRdb shows in-frame clones only, minus some. The sample holds 130,000 or so clones, around 84% seen once. Time point denoted: pretreatment peripheral blood. Sequences were derived from PBMCs, sampled around atezolizumab (anti-PD-L1) treatment. The source is a man between 45 and 60 years old with urothelial cancer.

The J gene is TRBJ1-2, the V gene TRBV4-1; maybe TRBD1 (6 bases). Germline V gene sequence: CDR1 MGHRA, CDR2 YSYEKL. Trimming shortened V by 5 bases and J by 0 bases, and 10 bases separated the two germline ends. The CDR3 extends over 14 amino acids. CDR3 region: CASSKGQTNYGYTF. The CDR3, as DNA: TGCGCCAGCAGCAAGGGACAAACTAACTATGGCTACACCTTC.

CDR3 DNA sequence: TGTGCCACCCGATCCGTCCTTTCAGGGCAGTTCTTC. Protein product: CATRSVLSGQFF. The chain carries TRBV27 and TRBJ2-1; unclear D gene. The CDR3 runs 12 residues. Germline CDR1 is MNHEY and CDR2 is SMNVEV (reference sequence). V dropped 10 bases and J dropped 12 bases, with 19 bases sitting between them.

This clone was picked up a small number of times. V usage is TRBV27 and J usage is TRBJ2-7; 8 bases fit TRBD1. CDR3 length: 13 residues. Germline V gene data show CDR1 as MNHEY and CDR2 as SMNVEV (reference sequence). The V segment lost 5 bases and the J segment 5 bases; nucleotides outside the gene matches: 5. CDR3 in amino acids: CASSDAGGDEQYF. The CDR3 DNA reads as TGTGCCAGCAGTGATGCAGGGGGCGACGAGCAGTACTTC.

The chain joins TRBV28 to TRBJ2-5, with 10 bases matching TRBD1. The CDR3 contains 16 residues. V shed 5 bases, J shed 4 bases, and the junction held 10 bases outside the gene matches. Germline V CDR1 and CDR2: MDHEN, SYDVKM. DNA for the CDR3: TGTGCCAGCAGTCCGTCCCGACAGGGGGCGGGAGAGACCCAGTACTTC. Amino acids: CASSPSRQGAGETQYF.

V usage is TRBV29-1 and J usage is TRBJ2-1; TRBD1 aligns across 10 bases. CDR3 length: 14 amino acids. With 4 bases clipped from V and 9 bases from J, the junction kept 9 bases outside the gene matches. Germline V gene lookup returns CDR1 SQVTM and CDR2 ANQGSEA. CDR3 nucleotide sequence: TGCAGCGTTGCAGCGGGACAGGGGTTGGTTGAGCAGTTCTTC. Its protein product is CSVAAGQGLVEQFF.

The chain combines TRBV28 with TRBJ2-7; D gene uncertain. Looked up from germline, CDR1 is MDHEN and CDR2 is SYDVKM. Deletions cut 5 bases from V and 3 bases from J, with 8 bases between. The CDR3 has 12 residues. DNA of the CDR3: TGTGCCAGCAGTAAGCCAAACTACGAGCAGTACTTC. Protein product: CASSKPNYEQYF.

The V gene is TRBV18, the J gene TRBJ2-5; D remains unclear. Per germline, CDR1 KGHSH and CDR2 LQKENI. The CDR3 is made up of 13 amino acids. V shed 3 bases and J shed 2 bases, with 7 bases lying between them. The CDR3 coding sequence is TGTGCCAGCTCACCGCCCAGTCAAGAGACCCAGTACTTC. It is translated as CASSPPSQETQYF.

The table lists this clone with a count of one. This sequence joins TRBV19 and TRBJ2-5; 9 nucleotides line up with TRBD1. Germline CDR1 LNHDA, CDR2 SQIVND (reference sequence). The CDR3 extends over 14 amino acids. With V trimmed by 4 bases and J by 3 bases, 3 bases remained unmatched. The CDR3 spells CASSKTGGKETQYF. The CDR3 coding sequence is TGTGCCAGTAGTAAGACAGGGGGTAAAGAGACCCAGTACTTC.

The rearrangement uses TRBV5-1 and TRBJ2-1; D is perhaps TRBD1 (5 bases). V was shortened by 4 bases and J by 5 bases, with 16 bases between the two germline ends. The germline V gene has CDR1 SGHRS and CDR2 YFSETQ. This CDR3 contains 15 residues. Here the CDR3 reads CASSNLGAQNNEQFF. DNA for the CDR3: TGCGCCAGCAGCAATCTAGGGGCACAGAACAATGAGCAGTTCTTC.

The chain combines TRBV2 with TRBJ2-7; a possible D gene is TRBD1 (5 bases). Between the trimmed V and J ends, which lost 3 bases and 2 bases, there was a span of 5 bases. Germline CDR1 reads SNHLY; CDR2 reads FYNNEI. The CDR3 runs to 12 residues. CDR3: CASSEGPYEQYF. CDR3 DNA: TGTGCCAGCAGTGAGGGGCCCTACGAGCAGTACTTC.

This chain uses TRBV4-2 with TRBJ2-2; D remains unclear. Looked up from germline, CDR1 is LGHNA and CDR2 is YNFKEQ. The CDR3 runs to 15 residues. Trimming removed 0 bases from V and 4 bases from J, with 9 bases in between. This chain's CDR3 is CASSQEWRSTGELFF. DNA for the CDR3: TGTGCCAGCAGCCAAGAATGGAGAAGCACCGGGGAGCTGTTTTTT.

The chain employs TRBV5-1 and TRBJ2-3; D is perhaps TRBD2 (5 bases). The germline V gene has CDR1 SGHRS and CDR2 YFSETQ. The V gene lost 0 bases and the J gene lost 6 bases, with 14 bases spanning the gap. There are 15 residues in the CDR3. The CDR3 region has the DNA TGCGCCAGCAGCTTGGCACTAGGTCGATCGGATACGCAGTATTTT. Translating gives CASSLALGRSDTQYF.

This clone appeared once. The chain uses TRBV4-1 and TRBJ1-6; D remains ambiguous. The CDR3 loop spans 18 amino acids. Germline lookup yields CDR1 MGHRA and CDR2 YSYEKL. V was shortened by 4 bases and J by 0 bases, with 16 bases between the two germline ends. The CDR3 spells CASSPETEYFSYNSPLHF. Here the CDR3 DNA reads TGCGCCAGCAGCCCAGAGACGGAGTATTTCTCCTATAATTCACCCCTCCACTTT.

This chain uses TRBV7-2 with TRBJ1-5, with 7 bases fitting TRBD1. This CDR3 region has 14 residues. Germline CDR1 is SGHTA and CDR2 is FQGNSA. With 3 bases clipped from V and 1 base from J, the junction kept 0 bases outside the gene matches. Here the CDR3 reads CASSLDRSNQPQHF. The CDR3 DNA reads as TGTGCCAGCAGCTTGGACAGGAGCAATCAGCCCCAGCATTTT.

This clone came up once. V and J are TRBV28 and TRBJ1-2; weak D call: TRBD1 (5 bases). Germline V gene sequence: CDR1 MDHEN, CDR2 SYDVKM. V lost 2 bases and J 2 bases, leaving 9 bases between the germline ends. The length of the CDR3 is 14 residues. The CDR3 nucleotides read TGTGCCAGCAGTTTAGGAGGGGACAACTATGGCTACACCTTC. Protein sequence: CASSLGGDNYGYTF.

The rearrangement links TRBV5-4 to TRBJ2-7, with D possibly matching TRBD2 (6 bases). V was clipped by 3 bases and J by 3 bases, with 13 bases between them. This CDR3 is 14 amino acids long. Germline-derived CDR1 and CDR2 are SGHNT and YYREEE (reference sequence). CDR3: CASSWGTGYYEQYF. CDR3 nucleotide sequence: TGTGCCAGCAGCTGGGGGACTGGTTACTACGAGCAGTACTTC.

This chain uses TRBV13 with TRBJ2-3; unclear D gene. V was cut by 5 bases and J by 2 bases, with 23 bases left in between. Germline assignment: CDR1 PRHDT and CDR2 FYEKMQ (reference sequence). The CDR3 sequence is 18 residues long. Written as DNA, the CDR3 is TGTGCCAGCAGCCCCGAGGTCTTGGCAGTTGACTTCACAGATACGCAGTATTTT. Amino acid sequence: CASSPEVLAVDFTDTQYF.

This rearrangement joins TRBV18 to TRBJ2-7; 10 positions agree with TRBD1. V lost 10 bases to trimming and J lost 3 bases; unmatched junction nucleotides: 9. The CDR3 spans 14 residues. Germline V lookup: CDR1 KGHSH, CDR2 LQKENI. Here the CDR3 reads CATSSGTGDYEQYF. The CDR3 region has the DNA TGTGCCACCTCTTCCGGGACAGGGGACTACGAGCAGTACTTC.

Many counts were recorded for this clone. The chain is built from TRBV4-1 and TRBJ2-1; D perhaps matches TRBD2 (6 bases). V gave up 2 bases and J gave up 6 bases, with 8 bases separating them. The CDR3 has 13 residues. CDR1 is MGHRA and CDR2 is YSYEKL in the germline V gene. CDR3 region: CASSQLAPNEQFF. CDR3 in DNA: TGCGCCAGCAGCCAACTAGCGCCCAATGAGCAGTTCTTC.

The V call is TRBV19, the J call TRBJ1-2, with a weak D call TRBD1 (5 bases). The CDR3 extends over 14 amino acids. V lost 5 bases and J lost 1, with 11 bases in between. Germline CDR1 reads LNHDA; CDR2 reads SQIVND (reference sequence). CDR3 bases: TGTGCCAGTAGTGCCGGGGGGATTAACTATGGCTACACCTTC. It codes for CASSAGGINYGYTF.

The CDR3 sequence is CASRRDRDYNEQFF. The CDR3 DNA reads as TGTGCCAGCAGGCGCGACAGGGACTACAATGAGCAGTTCTTC. V usage is TRBV28 and J usage is TRBJ2-1; 7 bases agree with TRBD1. V dropped 6 bases and J dropped 3; count of bases not matched to a gene: 5. Germline V gene sequence: CDR1 MDHEN, CDR2 SYDVKM. This CDR3 contains 14 residues. Full variable domain (remainder filled in from reference TRBV28 and TRBJ2-1): DVKVTQSSRYLVKRTGEKVFLECVQDMDHENMFWYRQDPGLGLRLIYFSYDVKMKEKGDIPEGYSVSREKKERFSLILESASTNQTSMYLCASRRDRDYNEQFFGPGTRLTVL.

The V and J genes are TRBV28 and TRBJ2-7; maybe TRBD2 (6 bases). V lost 1 base, J lost 6 bases, and 16 bases lay in between. The germline V gene has CDR1 MDHEN and CDR2 SYDVKM. This CDR3 spans 15 amino acids. The CDR3 nucleotides are TGTGCCAGCAGTTTATCCCCCCGGAGGGCCCTCGAGCAGTACTTC. Translating gives CASSLSPRRALEQYF.

V gene TRBV19 combines with J gene TRBJ1-6; D might be TRBD1 (6 bases). The CDR3 sequence is 14 residues long. V lost 4 bases and J 7 bases, leaving 11 bases between the germline ends. Germline V gives CDR1 LNHDA, CDR2 SQIVND (reference sequence). Here the CDR3 reads CASSTGVGNSPLHF. CDR3 in DNA: TGTGCCAGTAGTACAGGGGTCGGCAATTCACCCCTCCACTTT. Based on the CDR3 plus reference TRBV19 and TRBJ1-6, the full variable domain is DGGITQSPKYLFRKEGQNVTLSCEQNLNHDAMYWYRQDPGQGLRLIYYSQIVNDFQKGDIAEGYSVSREKKESFPLTVTSAQKNPTAFYLCASSTGVGNSPLHFGNGTRLTVT.

V gene TRBV6-5 combines with J gene TRBJ2-1, with D maybe TRBD2 (5 bases). From germline, CDR1 is MNHEY and CDR2 SVGAGI. This CDR3 comprises 14 residues. Trimming shortened V by 6 bases and J by 2 bases, and 11 bases separated the two germline ends. CDR3 sequence: CASRREGAYNEQFF. In DNA, the CDR3 is TGTGCCAGCAGGAGGGAAGGCGCCTACAATGAGCAGTTCTTC.

The chain employs TRBV9 and TRBJ2-3, with 9 bases identical to TRBD1. With 4 bases clipped from V and 8 bases from J, the junction kept 11 bases outside the gene matches. Germline V lookup: CDR1 SGDLS, CDR2 YYNGEE. The CDR3 is made up of 15 amino acids. CDR3 DNA: TGTGCCAGCAGCTCAATAACAGGGGGCAGGGGTACGCAGTATTTT. Protein: CASSSITGGRGTQYF.

This clone was recorded only once. The V gene is TRBV9, the J gene TRBJ2-1, with 9 bases that match TRBD1. CDR1 is SGDLS and CDR2 is YYNGEE in the germline V gene. Germline trimming cut 1 base from V and 14 bases from J; bases unmatched to any gene: 13. The CDR3 length is 15 residues. The CDR3, as DNA: TGTGCCAGCAGCGTAAGCGGACAGGGGCCTCCCCGGGAGTTCTTC. Translation gives CASSVSGQGPPREFF.

The CDR3 nucleotides are TGTGCCTGGAGTAAGGGGATTAAAAATTCACCCCTCCACTTT. It codes for CAWSKGIKNSPLHF. The chain carries TRBV30 and TRBJ1-6; tentatively, D is TRBD1 (5 bases). The CDR3 covers 14 residues. The V end was cut by 2 bases, the J end by 7 bases, with 12 bases between. Per germline, CDR1 GTSNPN and CDR2 SVGIG (reference sequence).